Listed here are 2 T cell receptor beta chains from one sample, sequenced in a study of T cell responses to AZD1222 COVID-19 vaccine. Measured with immunoSEQ multiplex PCR; TCRdb has only the in-frame clones, and not every one. In the table there are fewer than 130,000 clones, 94% of which are singletons. The sample in question was peripheral blood, obtained 28 days after the second AZD1222 dose. The receptors were gathered from an adult who received the AZD1222 COVID-19 vaccine.

J is TRBJ1-1 and V is TRBV19; TRBD1 is a possible D gene (5 bases). Germline V lookup: CDR1 LNHDA, CDR2 SQIVND (reference sequence). The ends were cut back, 7 bases at V and 6 bases at J, with 12 bases in the middle. The CDR3 covers 12 residues. This CDR3 is CASKQGGAEAFF. The CDR3 bases are TGTGCCAGTAAGCAGGGAGGGGCTGAAGCTTTCTTT.

The chain couples TRBV5-1 to TRBJ2-1; TRBD1 agrees at 9 bases. The CDR3 spans 17 residues. The V segment lost 2 bases and the J segment 0 bases; nucleotides outside the gene matches: 6. The germline V gene encodes CDR1 SGHRS and CDR2 YFSETQ. CDR3 sequence: CASSFPPDRGSYNEQFF. The DNA of the CDR3 is TGCGCCAGCAGCTTTCCCCCGGACAGGGGCTCCTACAATGAGCAGTTCTTC.